This T cell receptor beta chain was obtained from a study of cytomegalovirus exposure and HLA in healthy donors. With regard to this clone: What it binds is unknown.

V was cut by 4 bases and J by 7 bases, with 5 bases left in between. Germline V gives CDR1 SQVTM, CDR2 ANQGSEA. This CDR3 has 10 residues. PCR employed 60 Vbeta and 13 Jbeta primers. The assay was immunoSEQ multiplex PCR, and TCRdb's table has in-frame clones only and misses some. The table shows about 130,000 clones, with approximately 85% occurring only once. Study-wide results and caveats: While the bulk of TCR sequences proved rare, some public TCRs turned up in many donors.

The chain recombines TRBV29-1 with TRBJ2-1; unclear D gene. Sequencing input: PBMCs. The sequence was collected from a male donor in good health and CMV-seropositive. CDR3 region: CSVAGNEQFF. The CDR3 nucleotides are TGCAGCGTTGCGGGTAATGAGCAGTTCTTC.